This entry describes one T cell receptor (beta chain). The antigen is not known. The germline gives CDR1 SGHRS, CDR2 YFSETQ. The CDR3 has 13 residues. The trim removed 6 bases at V and 6 bases at J, leaving 4 bases unmatched. This specimen belongs to a study of shared clonotypes between healthy human individuals. In the original analysis: Without quality scores, immunoSEQ junctional reads could not be filtered like full-length reads. Produced via immunoSEQ multiplex PCR; TCRdb's table is partial and in-frame only. That table is the source of V, J and clone size, and D and trimming were worked out from the DNA. The repertoire includes over a million clones, 78% of them detected once, and more than 0.55% sits in the top ten. Adult donors, all healthy and HIV-negative, had no recent acute infections or vaccinations. Findings and limits, study-wide: Despite large depth, rarefaction showed incomplete sorted-subset sequencing.

Sequencing input: memory CD4+ T cells from PBMCs. The subset denotes: CD45RA-negative fraction. This receptor was obtained from a man between 18 and 29 years old in good health. Some clones in this sample may be carry-over from other donors' samples. V usage is TRBV5-1 and J usage is TRBJ2-4; TRBD1 agrees at 9 bases. The CDR3 nucleotides are TGCGCCAGCACCGAGACAGGGGGAAACATTCAGTACTTC. This gives the protein CASTETGGNIQYF.